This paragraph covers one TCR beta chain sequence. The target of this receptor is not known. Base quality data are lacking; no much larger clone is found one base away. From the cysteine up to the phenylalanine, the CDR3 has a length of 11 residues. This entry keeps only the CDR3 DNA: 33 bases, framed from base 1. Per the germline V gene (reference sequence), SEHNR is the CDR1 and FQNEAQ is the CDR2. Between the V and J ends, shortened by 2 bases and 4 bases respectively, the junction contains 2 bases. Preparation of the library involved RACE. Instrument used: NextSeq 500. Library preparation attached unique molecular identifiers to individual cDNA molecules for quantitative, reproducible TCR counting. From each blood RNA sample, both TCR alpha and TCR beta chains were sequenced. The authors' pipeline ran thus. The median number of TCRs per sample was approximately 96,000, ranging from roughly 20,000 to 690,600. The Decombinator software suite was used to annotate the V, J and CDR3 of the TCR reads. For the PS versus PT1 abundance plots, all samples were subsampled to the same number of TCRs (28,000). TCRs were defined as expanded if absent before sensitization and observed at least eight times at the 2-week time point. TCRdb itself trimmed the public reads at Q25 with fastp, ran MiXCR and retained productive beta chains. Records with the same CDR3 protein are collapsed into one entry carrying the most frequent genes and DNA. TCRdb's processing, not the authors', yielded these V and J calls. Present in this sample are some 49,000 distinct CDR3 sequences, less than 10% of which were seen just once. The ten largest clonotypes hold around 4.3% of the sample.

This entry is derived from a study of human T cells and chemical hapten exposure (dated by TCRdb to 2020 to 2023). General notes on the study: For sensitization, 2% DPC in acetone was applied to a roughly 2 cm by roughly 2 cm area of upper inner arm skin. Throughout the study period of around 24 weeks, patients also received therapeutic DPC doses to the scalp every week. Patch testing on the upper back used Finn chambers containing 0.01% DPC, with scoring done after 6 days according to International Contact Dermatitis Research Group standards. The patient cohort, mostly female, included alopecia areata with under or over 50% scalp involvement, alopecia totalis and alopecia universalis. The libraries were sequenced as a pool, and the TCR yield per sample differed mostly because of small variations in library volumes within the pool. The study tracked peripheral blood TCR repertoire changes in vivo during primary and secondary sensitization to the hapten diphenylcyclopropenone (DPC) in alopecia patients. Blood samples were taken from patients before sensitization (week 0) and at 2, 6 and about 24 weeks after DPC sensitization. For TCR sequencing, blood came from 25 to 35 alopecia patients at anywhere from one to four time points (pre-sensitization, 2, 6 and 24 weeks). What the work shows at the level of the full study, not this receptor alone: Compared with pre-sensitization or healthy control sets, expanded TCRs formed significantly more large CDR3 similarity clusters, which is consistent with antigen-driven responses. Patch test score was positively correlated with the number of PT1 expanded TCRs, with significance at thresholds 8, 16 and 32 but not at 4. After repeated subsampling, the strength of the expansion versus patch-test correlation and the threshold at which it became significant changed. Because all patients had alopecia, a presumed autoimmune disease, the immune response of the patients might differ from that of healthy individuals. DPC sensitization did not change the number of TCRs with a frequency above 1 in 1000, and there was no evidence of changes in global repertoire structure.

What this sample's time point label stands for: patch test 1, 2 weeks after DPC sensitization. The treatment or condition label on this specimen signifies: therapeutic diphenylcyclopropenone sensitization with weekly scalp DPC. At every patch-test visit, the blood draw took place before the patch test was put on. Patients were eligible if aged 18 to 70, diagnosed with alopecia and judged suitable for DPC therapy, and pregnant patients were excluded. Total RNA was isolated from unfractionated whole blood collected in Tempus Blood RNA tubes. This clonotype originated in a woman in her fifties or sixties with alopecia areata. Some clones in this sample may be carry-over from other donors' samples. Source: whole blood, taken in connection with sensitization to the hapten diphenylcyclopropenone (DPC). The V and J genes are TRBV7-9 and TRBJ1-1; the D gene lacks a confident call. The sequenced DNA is TGTGCCAGCAGCTTATTCACTGAAGCTTTCTTT. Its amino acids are CASSLFTEAFF.